The table lists the clone carrying this TCR beta chain with a few counts. What it binds is unknown. This record belongs to a study of regulatory T cells in long-lasting Graves disease. Study-wide results and limits: Under persistent disease, TRBV28, TRBJ1-2 and TRBJ2-5 were used preferentially. Samples came from peripheral blood alone, without thyroid tissue.

V lost 5 bases and J 2 bases, leaving 16 bases between the germline ends. Germline CDR1 and CDR2: LNHDA and SQIVND (reference sequence). The CDR3 has 16 amino acids. Time point meaning: newly diagnosed GD, antithyroid drugs for less than 3 months. With RNA extracted from PBMCs as input, the TCR library was made. Relying on iRepertoire HTBI primers and Arm-PCR of CDR3 regions, the team built TCR beta libraries. MiXCR, applied by TCRdb to the multiplex PCR reads, yields one record per CDR3 protein. Altogether 450,000 to 650,000 distinct CDR3 sequences are present, about 15% being singletons, with the ten largest covering roughly 25%. This sample also appeared in a second study, on T cells in Graves' hyperthyroidism and ophthalmopathy. This second study notes: Patients showing uncontrolled infection, other autoimmune disease, pregnancy or lactation were ineligible. Diagnostic assessment was based on clinical symptoms, serum thyroxine and TRAb, thyroid ultrasound and orbital computed tomography.

The sample was peripheral blood mononuclear cells (PBMCs), taken at new diagnosis, from a patient treated with antithyroid drugs. The TCR sequence derives from a woman aged 35-60 years with Graves disease. The V and J genes are TRBV19 and TRBJ2-1; D is unresolved. The CDR3, as DNA: TGTGCCAGTAGTCCAGAATCTAGTGGGCCCTACAATGAGCAGTTCTTC. Translated, it gives CASSPESSGPYNEQFF. Full variable domain (outside the CDR3, taken from reference TRBV19 and TRBJ2-1): DGGITQSPKYLFRKEGQNVTLSCEQNLNHDAMYWYRQDPGQGLRLIYYSQIVNDFQKGDIAEGYSVSREKKESFPLTVTSAQKNPTAFYLCASSPESSGPYNEQFFGPGTRLTVL.